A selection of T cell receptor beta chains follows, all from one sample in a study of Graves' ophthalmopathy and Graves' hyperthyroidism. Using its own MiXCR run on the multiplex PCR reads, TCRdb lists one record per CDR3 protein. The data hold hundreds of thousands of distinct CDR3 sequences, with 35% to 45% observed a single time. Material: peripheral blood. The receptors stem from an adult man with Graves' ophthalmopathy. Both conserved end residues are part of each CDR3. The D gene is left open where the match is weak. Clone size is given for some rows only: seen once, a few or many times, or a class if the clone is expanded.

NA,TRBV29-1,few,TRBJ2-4,TGCAGCGTAGAACTGACAGAGGGAGACATTCAGTACTTC,CSVELTEGDIQYF
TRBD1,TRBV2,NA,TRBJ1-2,TGTGCCAGCAGTCTCCAAGGGACAGCTAACTATGGCTACACCTTC,CASSLQGTANYGYTF
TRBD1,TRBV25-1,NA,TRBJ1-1,TGTGCCAGCAGTGAACAGGGACAGGGGGGGACTGAAGCTTTCTTT,CASSEQGQGGTEAFF
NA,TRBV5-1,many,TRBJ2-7,TGTGCCAGCAGCTTCAGGGACTCCTACGAGCAGTACTTC,CASSFRDSYEQYF
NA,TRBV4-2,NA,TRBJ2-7,TGTGCCAGCAGCCAAGATCTTGCTAGCAGAACCTACGAGCAGTACTTC,CASSQDLASRTYEQYF
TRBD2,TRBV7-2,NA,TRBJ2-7,TGTACCAGCAGCCCCCGGGAGCGGGGGGGCCGCGAGCAGTACTTC,CTSSPRERGGREQYF
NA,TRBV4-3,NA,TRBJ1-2,TGCGCCAGCAGCCCAGGGGAATCGAGGTATGGCTACACCTTC,CASSPGESRYGYTF
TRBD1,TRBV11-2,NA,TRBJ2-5,TGTGCCAGCAGCTTAGGAGTCCCGCGACAGGGGTTAGAGACCCAGTACTTC,CASSLGVPRQGLETQYF
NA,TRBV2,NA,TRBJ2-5,TGTGCCAGCAGTCGGTGGTCGACAGAGACCCAGTACTTC,CASSRWSTETQYF
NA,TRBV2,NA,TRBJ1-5,TGTGCCTGGAGTGTACGAGATAGGGGCGCCCAGCATTTT,CAWSVRDRGAQHF
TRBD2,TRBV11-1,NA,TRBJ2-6,TGTGCCCTCCAAGGCTGGGGAAGCGGGAGGGCTGGGGCCAACGTCCTGACTTTC,CALQGWGSGRAGANVLTF
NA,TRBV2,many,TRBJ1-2,TGTGCCAGCAGTAAAGAGTATGGCTACACCTTC,CASSKEYGYTF